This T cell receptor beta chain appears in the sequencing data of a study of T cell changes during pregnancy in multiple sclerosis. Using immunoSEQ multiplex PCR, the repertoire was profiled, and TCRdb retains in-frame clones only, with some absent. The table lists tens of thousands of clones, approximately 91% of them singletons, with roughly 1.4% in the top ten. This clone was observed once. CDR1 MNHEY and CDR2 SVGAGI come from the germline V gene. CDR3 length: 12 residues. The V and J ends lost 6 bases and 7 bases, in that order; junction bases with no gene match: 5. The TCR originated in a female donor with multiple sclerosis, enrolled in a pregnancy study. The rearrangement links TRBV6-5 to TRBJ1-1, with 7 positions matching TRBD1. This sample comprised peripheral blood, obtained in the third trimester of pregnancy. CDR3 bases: TGTGCCAGCAGCTCGGGACAGCTTGAAGCTTTCTTT. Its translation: CASSSGQLEAFF.